The 13 T cell receptor beta chains reported below all come from one sample, sequenced in a study of Ad26.COV2.S vaccination and SARS-CoV-2 variants. The protocol was immunoSEQ multiplex PCR, while the TCRdb copy is restricted to in-frame clones and leaves out a portion. This repertoire shows hundreds of thousands of clones, about 89% found once; its top ten account for about 1.5%. Treatment denoted: about 20 received Ad26.COV2.S at low or high dose, single or two shots; 5 received placebo; per-sample allocation not given. Samples analyzed were those drawn on day 63 after the first vaccine or placebo injection. Sequencing was performed on peripheral blood, taken in a trial of Ad26.COV2.S vaccine versus placebo. The receptors originated from a person between 18 and 60 years old who received the Ad26.COV2.S COVID-19 vaccine or a placebo.

The gene calls are TRBV3-1 (or the pseudogene TRBV3-2) and TRBJ1-1; 8 nucleotides align to TRBD1. Losses at the gene ends were 3 bases for V and 0 bases for J; bases not matched to a gene: 3. This CDR3 is built from 15 residues. Germline assignment: CDR1 LGHDT and CDR2 YNNKEL (reference sequence). CDR3 sequence reads: CASSHGQGVNTEAFF. In DNA, the CDR3 is TGTGCCAGCAGCCACGGACAGGGTGTGAACACTGAAGCTTTCTTT.

The CDR3 coding sequence is TGTGCCAGCAGCTTTGACAGGGGCCCATCCTACGAGCAGTACTTC. This encodes CASSFDRGPSYEQYF. J is TRBJ2-7 and V is TRBV2; 8 bases fit TRBD1. Germline CDR1 is SNHLY and CDR2 is FYNNEI. V was pared by 6 bases and J by 1 base, with 8 bases of the junction left unmatched. The CDR3 length is 15 residues.

The rearrangement links TRBV6-6 to TRBJ2-1; perhaps D is TRBD1 or TRBD2 (5 bases each). CDR3 length equals 15 residues. With 6 bases removed from V and 1 base from J, the gap between germline ends came to 13 bases. Germline V lookup: CDR1 MNHNY, CDR2 SVGAGI (reference sequence). This CDR3 reads CASRPRDASYNEQFF. The CDR3 DNA follows: TGTGCCAGCAGACCCCGGGACGCATCCTACAATGAGCAGTTCTTC.

The rearrangement joins TRBV5-1 to TRBJ2-3, with TRBD1 as a possible D gene (6 bases). V was trimmed by 5 bases and J by 3 bases, leaving 10 bases between them. The CDR3 spans 13 residues. Germline-derived CDR1 and CDR2 are SGHRS and YFSETQ. CDR3 sequence: CASRQGTTDTQYF. The CDR3 region has the DNA TGCGCCAGCAGACAGGGAACGACAGATACGCAGTATTTT. Full variable domain (missing parts from reference TRBV5-1 and TRBJ2-3): KAGVTQTPRYLIKTRGQQVTLSCSPISGHRSVSWYQQTPGQGLQFLFEYFSETQRNKGNFPGRFSGRQFSNSRSEMNVSTLELGDSALYLCASRQGTTDTQYFGPGTRLTVL.

The rearrangement links TRBV24-1 to TRBJ2-2, with TRBD2 as a possible D gene (6 bases). Germline V gene lookup returns CDR1 KGHDR and CDR2 SFDVKD. V was trimmed by 12 bases and J by 2 bases, leaving 12 bases between them. CDR3 length: 13 residues. CDR3 bases: TGTGCCGTCGGGACTCCAAACACCGGGGAGCTGTTTTTT. It codes for CAVGTPNTGELFF.

The chain uses TRBV6-1 and TRBJ1-5; D gene unclear. Trimming shortened V by 3 bases and J by 2 bases, and 8 bases separated the two germline ends. The CDR3 has 14 residues. The germline V gene has CDR1 MNHNS and CDR2 SASEGT. The CDR3 nucleotides are TGTGCCAGCAGTGAGGGTAGTGGCAATCAGCCCCAGCATTTT. Translation gives CASSEGSGNQPQHF.

The V gene is TRBV10-2, the J gene TRBJ1-5; D remains unclear. V lost 3 bases and J 3 bases, leaving 9 bases between the germline ends. CDR1 WSHSY and CDR2 SAAADI come from the germline V gene. There are 14 residues in the CDR3. As DNA, the CDR3 is TGCGCCAGCAGTGAATCAGGCACCAATCAGCCCCAGCATTTT. Translation: CASSESGTNQPQHF.

The V and J genes are TRBV5-6 and TRBJ2-2; 7 bases fit TRBD2. The CDR3 sequence is 15 residues long. Germline V CDR1 and CDR2: SGHDT, YYEEEE. The V and J ends lost 3 bases and 1 base, in that order; junction bases with no gene match: 3. The CDR3 spells CASSWGGGNTGELFF. CDR3 DNA: TGTGCCAGCAGCTGGGGCGGGGGGAACACCGGGGAGCTGTTTTTT.

As concerns this clone: The same CDR3 is also encoded by other DNA sequences in this sample. The V call is TRBV6-5, the J call TRBJ1-1, with unresolved D. This CDR3 is 15 amino acids long. Germline V gives CDR1 MNHEY, CDR2 SVGAGI. V was pared by 0 bases and J by 3 bases, with 11 bases between. The CDR3 reads CASSYSRGGDTEAFF. In DNA, the CDR3 is TGTGCCAGCAGTTACTCACGGGGAGGCGACACTGAAGCTTTCTTT.

The chain is built from TRBV11-3 and TRBJ2-1; 9 nucleotides match TRBD1. V shed 1 base and J 4 bases; nucleotides not matched to a gene: 2. The CDR3 covers 15 residues. Germline V gene data show CDR1 as SGHNT and CDR2 as YENEEA. The CDR3 loop reads CASSLGGTGYNEQFF. Written as DNA, the CDR3 is TGTGCCAGCAGCTTAGGGGGGACAGGGTACAATGAGCAGTTCTTC.

The chain has TRBV30 and TRBJ2-7; possible D gene TRBD1, 5 bases. The CDR3 is made up of 14 amino acids. V lost 3 bases, J lost 4 bases, and 16 bases lay in between. Per the germline V gene, CDR1 is GTSNPN and CDR2 is SVGIG (reference sequence). The CDR3 region is CAWSPATVLYEQYF. In nucleotides, the CDR3 is TGTGCCTGGAGCCCGGCGACAGTGCTATACGAGCAGTACTTC.

The chain links TRBV7-9 to TRBJ2-7, with TRBD1 as a possible D gene (5 bases). Germline V gene lookup returns CDR1 SEHNR and CDR2 FQNEAQ (reference sequence). CDR3 length: 11 residues. V was pared by 3 bases and J by 6 bases, with 6 bases between. CDR3 region: CASSFRGEQYF. CDR3 in DNA: TGTGCCAGCAGCTTTAGGGGCGAGCAGTACTTC.

On this clone: Other nucleotide sequences from this sample produce the same CDR3. The gene calls are TRBV24-1 and TRBJ2-2, with 9 bases identical to TRBD1. Trimming took 4 bases from V and 2 from J; bases not matched to a gene: 4. This CDR3 region has 16 residues. Germline CDR1 is KGHDR and CDR2 is SFDVKD. The CDR3 coding sequence is TGTGCCACCAGTGACTCGGACAGGGGAAACACCGGGGAGCTGTTTTTT. It is translated as CATSDSDRGNTGELFF.